Listed below are T cell receptor beta chains from one sample, sequenced in a study of CD8+ T cells in alopecia areata. Measured with immunoSEQ multiplex PCR; TCRdb has only the in-frame clones, and not every one. The table shows about 190,000 clones, with roughly 64% occurring only once. The sample consisted of CD4+ T cells sorted from blood, taken at week 4, from a patient treated with tofacitinib. The receptors here all came from a human donor with alopecia areata. Both conserved end residues are part of each CDR3. A D gene is named only where the DNA matches it firmly. Rows give clone size only sometimes, using once, few, many, or a class for an expanded clone.

>-|-|TRBV18|TRBJ1-2
TGTGCCAGCTCACCCCCAGGGGATCCAAGCCCCTATGGCTACACCTTC
CASSPPGDPSPYGYTF
>-|-|TRBV29-1|TRBJ1-1
TGCAGCGTTGAGGGGGGTAGGGGGATGAACACTGAAGCTTTCTTT
CSVEGGRGMNTEAFF
>-|-|TRBV29-1|TRBJ1-2
TGCAGCGTTCGCCCAGGTGGACGAATAGCTAACTATGGCTACACCTTC
CSVRPGGRIANYGYTF
>-|-|TRBV4-2|TRBJ2-1
TGTGCCAGCAGCCCCCTCTCGAATGAGCAGTTCTTC
CASSPLSNEQFF
>-|-|TRBV6-5|TRBJ1-6
TGTGCCAGCACAAAAGGGCGCTCACCCCTCCACTTT
CASTKGRSPLHF
>-|-|TRBV2|TRBJ2-7
TGTGCCAGTACCCGGGAAGAATCCTACGAGCAGTACTTC
CASTREESYEQYF
>-|-|TRBV5-6|TRBJ2-2
TGTGCCAGCAGCTCTAGACACGCCGGGGAGCTGTTTTTT
CASSSRHAGELFF
>TRBD2|-|TRBV9|TRBJ2-7
TGTGCCAGCAGCGTAGAGGGACTAGCGGGGATCTACGAGCAGTACTTC
CASSVEGLAGIYEQYF
>-|-|TRBV13|TRBJ1-2
TGTGCCAGCAGCTACCCCGGGGGGTCTGGCTACACCTTC
CASSYPGGSGYTF
>-|-|TRBV2|TRBJ2-5
TGTGCCAGCAGTCAGGAGGAGACCCAGTACTTC
CASSQEETQYF
>-|-|TRBV5-1|TRBJ2-7
TGCGCCAGCAGCTTGGGTAGGGAACACCACGAGCAGTACTTC
CASSLGREHHEQYF
>-|-|TRBV2|TRBJ2-4
TGTGCCAGCAGCGTTGAGAGATTAGCCAAAAACATTCAGTACTTC
CASSVERLAKNIQYF
>-|-|TRBV5-4|TRBJ2-6
TGTGCCAGCAGCCCCATGACTGGGGCCAACGTCCTGACTTTC
CASSPMTGANVLTF
>-|few|TRBV25-1|TRBJ1-4
TGTGCCAGCAGTGATTCCCGGGGAGGTAACGAAAAACTGTTTTTT
CASSDSRGGNEKLFF
>TRBD1|few|TRBV9|TRBJ1-6
TGTGCCACCTCCCGGGACAGGGACTCACCCCTCCACTTT
CATSRDRDSPLHF
>-|-|TRBV6-4|TRBJ2-1
TGTGCCAGCAGTGACACCTACAATGAGCAGTTCTTC
CASSDTYNEQFF
>-|-|TRBV27|TRBJ2-1
TGTGCCAGCGGGCTACCGGGTCGGTGGGGCAATGAGCAGTTCTTC
CASGLPGRWGNEQFF
>-|-|TRBV6-6|TRBJ2-7
TGTGCCAGCAGTTACTCGTCGTATAACGAGCAGTACTTC
CASSYSSYNEQYF
>-|-|TRBV29-1|TRBJ1-2
TGCAGCGTCCCAAGCGAGGGGGAAGGAGGCTACACCTTC
CSVPSEGEGGYTF
>TRBD1|once|TRBV7-9|TRBJ1-4
TGTGCCAGCAGCTTAACAGGGGCGCGGGCTAATGAAAAACTGTTTTTT
CASSLTGARANEKLFF
>TRBD1|-|TRBV29-1|TRBJ2-7
TGCAGCGTTAGGCAGGACAGGAATACCTACGAGCAGTACTTC
CSVRQDRNTYEQYF
>-|-|TRBV7-2|TRBJ2-3
TGTGCCAGCTCCTCAGAGGGGGGAGTGGATGCTACGCAGTATTTT
CASSSEGGVDATQYF
>-|-|TRBV25-1|TRBJ1-4
TGTGCCAGCAGTGAAAGTAGAATCGTGGATGAAAAACTGTTTTTT
CASSESRIVDEKLFF
>-|-|TRBV29-1|TRBJ1-1
TGCAGCGTCTCACCAGTGTTGAACACTGAAGCTTTCTTT
CSVSPVLNTEAFF
>-|-|TRBV18|TRBJ1-2
TGTGCCAGCTCACCGGACAGTACTAACTATGGCTACACCTTC
CASSPDSTNYGYTF
>-|-|TRBV20-1|TRBJ1-2
TGCAGTGCGGGTGGAAACTATGGCTACACCTTC
CSAGGNYGYTF
>-|-|TRBV30|TRBJ2-7
TGTGCCTGGAGTATTCGGCTGCTCTACGAGCAGTACTTC
CAWSIRLLYEQYF
>TRBD1|few|TRBV5-6|TRBJ2-7
TGTGCCAGCAGCCGGACAGGGGGGATCTACGAGCAGTACTTC
CASSRTGGIYEQYF
>TRBD2|-|TRBV11-1|TRBJ2-5
TGTGCCAGCAGCTTGGGACGGGGGGGCCTCCAGTGGACCCAGTACTTC
CASSLGRGGLQWTQYF
>-|-|TRBV27|TRBJ2-1
TGTGCCAGCACGAGACGGGGGCCGACCCGCTACAATGAGCAGTTCTTC
CASTRRGPTRYNEQFF
>TRBD1|-|TRBV29-1|TRBJ2-3
TGCAGCGTAGCCACAGGGGCGACCACAGATACGCAGTATTTT
CSVATGATTDTQYF
>TRBD2|few|TRBV4-3|TRBJ2-7
TGCGCCAGCAGCCAAGGAGTGAGCGGGGGGGGATACGAGCAGTACTTC
CASSQGVSGGGYEQYF
>-|-|TRBV6-6|TRBJ1-1
TGTGCCAGCACGTCCGAACCCGACTCAGGCACTGAAGCTTTCTTT
CASTSEPDSGTEAFF
>TRBD2|-|TRBV2|TRBJ2-4
TGTGCCACCGGACTAGCGGGAAACATTCAGTACTTC
CATGLAGNIQYF
>TRBD1|once|TRBV30|TRBJ1-2
TGTGCCTGGACGTTTGGACAGGTCGGGACCTATGGCTACACCTTC
CAWTFGQVGTYGYTF
>TRBD1|-|TRBV29-1|TRBJ2-5
TGCAGCGTTCCCGACAGGGCCTGGTACCAAGAGACCCAGTACTTC
CSVPDRAWYQETQYF
>TRBD1|-|TRBV7-2|TRBJ2-5
TGTGCCAGCAGCCGTTCAGGGACAGGTCAAGAGACCCAGTACTTC
CASSRSGTGQETQYF
>-|few|TRBV5-1|TRBJ2-3
TGCGCCAGCAGCGTATCTATTCCGGGCACAGATACGCAGTATTTT
CASSVSIPGTDTQYF
>-|few|TRBV10-3|TRBJ1-2
TGTGCCATCAGTGCTAGTCTAGTTGACTATGGCTACACCTTC
CAISASLVDYGYTF
>-|-|TRBV19|TRBJ1-2
TGTGCCAGTAGATACGGGAAGCAGGACTTCTATGGCTACACCTTC
CASRYGKQDFYGYTF
>TRBD1|-|TRBV10-3|TRBJ1-6
TGTGCCATCAGTGGACAGGGGGCAGGCAATTCACCCCTCCACTTT
CAISGQGAGNSPLHF
>TRBD2|-|TRBV7-9|TRBJ2-6
TGTGCCAGCAGCCTAGCGGGCACTGGGGCCAACGTCCTGACTTTC
CASSLAGTGANVLTF
>-|once|TRBV9|TRBJ2-1
TGTGCCAGCAGCGTAGCCGTTGCCAGGGGCAATGAGCAGTTCTTC
CASSVAVARGNEQFF
>-|-|TRBV10-3|TRBJ1-2
TGTGCCATCAGTCTCACAGGGAAAGAGGGCTACACCTTC
CAISLTGKEGYTF
>-|-|TRBV15|TRBJ1-2
TGTGCCACCAGCAGGGAGGGCGCGAAGGGCTACACCTTC
CATSREGAKGYTF
>TRBD2|once|TRBV25-1|TRBJ2-3
TGTGCCAGCAGTGAATTCACTAGCGGGAGCACAGATACGCAGTATTTT
CASSEFTSGSTDTQYF
>-|-|TRBV11-2|TRBJ2-1
TGTGCCAGCAGCTTACCGCCAAACAATGAGCAGTTCTTC
CASSLPPNNEQFF
>-|-|TRBV5-6|TRBJ1-1
TGTGCCAGCAGCTTGGCAGTGAACACTGAAGCTTTCTTT
CASSLAVNTEAFF
>-|-|TRBV2|TRBJ2-1
TGTGCCAGCTCCCTTGGTGTGGACAATGAGCAGTTCTTC
CASSLGVDNEQFF
>-|-|TRBV2|TRBJ1-1
TGTGCCAGCAAGGGTGGGCGCAACACTGAAGCTTTCTTT
CASKGGRNTEAFF
>-|few|TRBV5-1|TRBJ2-5
TGCGCCAGCAGCTTTGGTGCGGAGGAGACCCAGTACTTC
CASSFGAEETQYF
>-|once|TRBV29-1|TRBJ1-2
TGCAGCGCGGGGGGCGGCGGCTATGGCTACACCTTC
CSAGGGGYGYTF